This T cell receptor beta chain was recorded in a study of blood T cell repertoires in COVID-19. Study-wide context: From T cells, B-cell-depleted T cells, or PBMCs came the material, which was cDNA or gDNA.

Generated by immunoSEQ multiplex PCR, the TCRdb table keeps only in-frame clones and is missing some. Of 100,000 or so clones listed, roughly 82% are singletons. The germline V gene has CDR1 MNHEY and CDR2 SMNVEV (reference sequence). Trimming took 3 bases from V and 5 from J; bases not matched to a gene: 11. CDR3 size: 17 residues. This clone was seen a single time. This clonotype originated in a human donor in a cohort sampled during active COVID-19. Sequences were obtained from peripheral blood. This chain links TRBV27 with TRBJ2-2; TRBD2 agrees at 8 bases. CDR3 sequence (DNA): TGTGCCAGCAGTTTCTTCTACGGGGGGGCCGGGACCGGGGAGCTGTTTTTT. It is translated as CASSFFYGGAGTGELFF.